This TCR beta chain was profiled in a study of blood T cell repertoires in COVID-19. Study background: Some COVID-19 samples were acute and others convalescent; all came from the United States, Italy and Spain.

The CDR3 totals 17 residues. Germline CDR1 LNHDA, CDR2 SQIVND (reference sequence). Germline trimming cut 7 bases from V and 12 bases from J; bases unmatched to any gene: 23. Recruited during active infection, patients (from Seattle) were subsequently followed longitudinally. As handled by the study authors: The authors estimated nucleated cell counts from reference gene primer amplification. The protocol was immunoSEQ multiplex PCR, while the TCRdb copy is restricted to in-frame clones and leaves out a portion. For V, J and clone size, that table is used; D and trimming come from the DNA. The data hold tens of thousands of clones, with just under 80% observed a single time.

The rearrangement joins TRBV19 to TRBJ1-5; 8 bases line up with TRBD1. This TCR came from a man aged 65-85 years with COVID-19, enrolled during active disease. The sequencing sample was made of peripheral blood. CDR3 sequence (DNA): TGTGCCAGTAACGATCCTTTACGGCAGGGGGCCCGCGAAGGCCAGCATTTT. This sequence encodes CASNDPLRQGAREGQHF.